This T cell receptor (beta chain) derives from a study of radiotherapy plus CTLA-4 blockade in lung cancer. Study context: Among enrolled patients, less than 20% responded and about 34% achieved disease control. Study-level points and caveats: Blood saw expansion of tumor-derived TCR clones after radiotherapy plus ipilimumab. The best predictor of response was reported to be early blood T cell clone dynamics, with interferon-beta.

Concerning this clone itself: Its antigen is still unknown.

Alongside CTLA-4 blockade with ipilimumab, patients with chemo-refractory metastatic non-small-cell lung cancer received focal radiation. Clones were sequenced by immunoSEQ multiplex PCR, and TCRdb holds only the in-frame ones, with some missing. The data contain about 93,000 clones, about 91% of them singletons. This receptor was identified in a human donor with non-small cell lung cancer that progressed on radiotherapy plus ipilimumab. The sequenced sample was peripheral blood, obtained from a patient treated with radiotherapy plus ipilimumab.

The CDR3 DNA reads as TGTGCCAGCAGTGTCACCTCCGGGACTAGCGGGAGTGAGACCCAGTACTTC. This translates into CASSVTSGTSGSETQYF. J is TRBJ2-5 and V is TRBV25-1; 14 nucleotides agree with TRBD2. The CDR3 sequence is 17 residues long. Germline V gene data show CDR1 as MGHDK and CDR2 as SYGVNS. After removal of 4 bases from V and 5 bases from J, the junction contained 9 bases not matched to a gene.